Sequencing of this TCR beta chain was carried out in a study of T cells in Graves' hyperthyroidism and ophthalmopathy. As concerns this clonotype: The antigen remains unidentified. An end of the junction differs from the germline gene, which may be a read error.

RNA transcripts gave rise to amplified TCR beta CDR3 regions. Researchers ran a first-round RT-PCR on the TCR CDR3 using the HTBI primer set. TCRdb re-called the multiplex PCR reads through MiXCR, storing one row per CDR3 protein. The data show approximately 500,000 distinct CDR3 sequences, with roughly 50% seen just once and around 8% held by the top ten. This CDR3 is 15 amino acids long. Germline V CDR1 and CDR2: LGHDT, YNNKEL (reference sequence). General study findings and limits: Ophthalmopathy onset followed model prediction by a median about seven months. Most expanded thyroid clonotypes above 0.001 also appeared in blood.

Stable Graves' hyperthyroidism meant no ophthalmopathy progression within 18 months. A patient was excluded if there was uncontrolled infection, other autoimmune disease, pregnancy or lactation. This TCR was sampled from a young woman with Graves' hyperthyroidism. The sequencing input was peripheral blood or thyroid tissue (not recorded which). The genes are TRBV3-1 and TRBJ2-7; 10 bases line up with TRBD1. The CDR3 region has the DNA TGTGCCAGCAGTACCGCGGGACAGGGGACCTACGAGCAGCACTTC. This codes for CASSTAGQGTYEQHF.